The next 19 T cell receptor beta chains were all read from a single sample in a study of control samples from healthy donors and cancer patients. Sequenced by immunoSEQ multiplex PCR; TCRdb stores in-frame clones only, minus some. This table holds approximately 150,000 clones, about 94% found once. The sample taken for sequencing was blood. All receptors come from a woman under 40 in good health.

The gene calls are TRBV5-1 and TRBJ2-5; TRBD2 aligns across 10 bases. V shed 0 bases and J 5 bases; nucleotides not matched to a gene: 7. The CDR3 covers 16 residues. Germline assignment: CDR1 SGHRS and CDR2 YFSETQ. CDR3 nucleotides: TGCGCCAGCAGCTTGGCCCCAGCGGGAGGGCCTGAGACCCAGTACTTC. Amino acid sequence: CASSLAPAGGPETQYF.

The V call is TRBV27, the J call TRBJ2-7, with TRBD2 identical over 8 bases. There are 14 residues in the CDR3. V gave up 5 bases and J gave up 7 bases; unmatched junction bases: 10. Germline loops: CDR1 MNHEY, CDR2 SMNVEV (reference sequence). This chain's CDR3 is CASSPLAGPLEQYF. The DNA of the CDR3 is TGTGCCAGCAGTCCGCTAGCGGGTCCTCTGGAGCAGTACTTC.

The V call is TRBV7-3, the J call TRBJ2-2; D remains ambiguous. CDR3 size: 13 residues. Trimming took off 10 bases at V and 0 bases at J, with 9 bases between the two ends. Germline CDR1 reads SGHTA; CDR2 reads FQGTGA. The CDR3 DNA sequence: TGTGCCACCCGCAGCTCGAACACCGGGGAGCTGTTTTTT. Its protein is CATRSSNTGELFF.

The chain is built from TRBV7-3 and TRBJ2-2; TRBD2 matches 14 bases. The V gene's germline CDR1 is SGHTA and CDR2 FQGTGA. The trim removed 6 bases at V and 6 bases at J, leaving 9 bases unmatched. CDR3 length equals 17 residues. The CDR3 region is CASSPGLAGVGSGELFF. The CDR3 bases are TGTGCCAGCAGTCCGGGACTAGCGGGAGTTGGGTCCGGGGAGCTGTTTTTT.

CDR3 protein: CASSLGQRGNTQYF. The CDR3 DNA sequence: TGCGCCAGCAGCTTGGGGCAGCGAGGAAATACGCAGTATTTT. The chain joins TRBV5-1 to TRBJ2-3; D unresolved. The CDR3 totals 14 residues. The V gene lost 0 bases and the J gene lost 7 bases, with 12 bases spanning the gap. From germline, CDR1 is SGHRS and CDR2 YFSETQ.

This rearrangement joins TRBV24-1 to TRBJ2-7; maybe TRBD1 (5 bases). Germline values: CDR1 KGHDR, CDR2 SFDVKD. This CDR3 has 12 amino acids. V lost 6 bases and J 5 bases, leaving 10 bases between the germline ends. The CDR3 loop is CATSQGNHEQYF. In DNA form, the CDR3 reads TGTGCCACCAGTCAGGGTAACCACGAGCAGTACTTC.

This clone showed up just once. In DNA, the CDR3 is TGCGCCAGCAGTCCCTCCAAGGTTGAGGGAGAGCAGTACTTC. Encoded protein: CASSPSKVEGEQYF. The chain combines TRBV10-2 with TRBJ2-7; TRBD2 is a possible D gene (5 bases). CDR1 and CDR2 from the germline V gene are WSHSY and SAAADI. The V end lost 5 bases, the J end lost 7 bases, and 18 bases lay between the germline ends. The CDR3 is 14 residues long.

This chain uses TRBV5-1 with TRBJ2-1, with a weak D call TRBD2 (6 bases). Germline lookup yields CDR1 SGHRS and CDR2 YFSETQ. Deletions cut 6 bases from V and 6 bases from J, with 13 bases between. This CDR3 has 13 residues. CDR3 sequence reads: CASTEGRGNEQFF. The CDR3 DNA sequence: TGCGCCAGCACGGAGGGTAGAGGCAATGAGCAGTTCTTC.

CDR3 loop: CASSLDPSQETQYF. As DNA, the CDR3 is TGCGCCAGCAGCTTGGATCCCTCCCAAGAGACCCAGTACTTC. This chain connects TRBV5-1 to TRBJ2-5; D gene ambiguous. This CDR3 contains 14 residues. Germline V lookup: CDR1 SGHRS, CDR2 YFSETQ. V was trimmed by 0 bases and J by 1 base, leaving 7 bases between them. Variable domain in full (rest from reference TRBV5-1 and TRBJ2-5): KAGVTQTPRYLIKTRGQQVTLSCSPISGHRSVSWYQQTPGQGLQFLFEYFSETQRNKGNFPGRFSGRQFSNSRSEMNVSTLELGDSALYLCASSLDPSQETQYFGPGTRLLVL.

This clone was counted a single time. This sequence joins TRBV2 and TRBJ1-6; a weak D match, TRBD1 (5 bases). The germline gives CDR1 SNHLY, CDR2 FYNNEI. V was trimmed by 0 bases and J by 0 bases, leaving 6 bases between them. This CDR3 region has 16 residues. CDR3 coding DNA: TGTGCCAGCAGTGAAGCCCAGGGCTCCTATAATTCACCCCTCCACTTT. This encodes CASSEAQGSYNSPLHF. Supplemented by reference TRBV2 and TRBJ1-6, the full variable domain reads EPEVTQTPSHQVTQMGQEVILRCVPISNHLYFYWYRQILGQKVEFLVSFYNNEISEKSEIFDDQFSVERPDGSNFTLKIRSTKLEDSAMYFCASSEAQGSYNSPLHFGNGTRLTVT.

J is TRBJ1-1 and V is TRBV28, with D possibly being TRBD1 (6 bases). The ends were cut back, 3 bases at V and 0 bases at J, with 23 bases in the middle. Germline CDR1 reads MDHEN; CDR2 reads SYDVKM. This CDR3 region has 19 residues. For the CDR3, the DNA is TGTGCCAGCAGTTTCCCTCGGACAGACTCAGAAAATATGAACACTGAAGCTTTCTTT. The encoded protein is CASSFPRTDSENMNTEAFF.

The V gene is TRBV19, the J gene TRBJ2-1; 12 bases agree with TRBD2. The germline V gene encodes CDR1 LNHDA and CDR2 SQIVND (reference sequence). Trimming took 5 bases from V and 4 from J; bases not matched to a gene: 3. CDR3 length: 15 amino acids. The CDR3 loop reads CASSELAGGYNEQFF. The CDR3 nucleotides read TGTGCCAGTAGTGAACTAGCGGGAGGTTACAATGAGCAGTTCTTC.

The V gene is TRBV15, the J gene TRBJ1-5; tentatively, D is TRBD1 (6 bases). The CDR3 contains 15 residues. V was clipped by 0 bases and J by 4 bases, with 10 bases between them. CDR1 is LNHNV, CDR2 YYDKDF, per germline (reference sequence). CDR3 residues: CATSRDGTPNQPQHF. CDR3 sequence (DNA): TGTGCCACCAGCAGAGACGGGACACCAAATCAGCCCCAGCATTTT. Full variable domain (rest looked up from reference TRBV15 and TRBJ1-5): DAMVIQNPRYQVTQFGKPVTLSCSQTLNHNVMYWYQQKSSQAPKLLFHYYDKDFNNEADTPDNFQSRRPNTSFCFLDIRSPGLGDTAMYLCATSRDGTPNQPQHFGDGTRLSIL.

This chain connects TRBV28 to TRBJ2-3; 12 nucleotides match TRBD2. Germline lookup yields CDR1 MDHEN and CDR2 SYDVKM. After removal of 6 bases from V and 6 bases from J, the junction contained 7 bases not matched to a gene. The CDR3 has 15 residues. The DNA of the CDR3 is TGTGCCAGCAGAGGACGGACTAGCGGGAAGGATACGCAGTATTTT. Its protein product is CASRGRTSGKDTQYF.

J is TRBJ2-5 and V is TRBV21-1; the table's D call, TRBD1, has no DNA check behind it. TRBV21-1 is reported as a pseudogene. The CDR3 is made up of 17 amino acids. CDR3 DNA: TGTGCCAGCAGCACCATTCAGGGAAAACACCCAAAAGAGACCCAGTACTTC. This sequence encodes CASSTIQGKHPKETQYF.

CDR3 residues: CASSSLAGGYQETQYF. CDR3 DNA sequence: TGCGCCAGCAGCTCCCTAGCGGGAGGTTACCAAGAGACCCAGTACTTC. The rearrangement links TRBV5-1 to TRBJ2-5, with 11 bases lining up with TRBD2. This CDR3 spans 16 amino acids. Germline values: CDR1 SGHRS, CDR2 YFSETQ. The trim removed 3 bases at V and 0 bases at J, leaving 4 bases unmatched.

This chain links TRBV7-9 with TRBJ2-1; perhaps TRBD1 as D (6 bases). V was shortened by 7 bases and J by 7 bases, with 14 bases between the two germline ends. Germline lookup yields CDR1 SEHNR and CDR2 FQNEAQ (reference sequence). This CDR3 is 13 amino acids long. CDR3 amino acids: CASKGTHLNEQFF. The CDR3 nucleotides are TGTGCCAGCAAAGGGACACATTTAAATGAGCAGTTCTTC.

V is TRBV6-6 and J is TRBJ1-3; no definite D call. This CDR3 is built from 10 residues. CDR1 and CDR2 from the germline V gene are MNHNY and SVGAGI (reference sequence). The germline V and J ends were trimmed by 4 bases and 8 bases, with 3 bases remaining between them. CDR3 nucleotide sequence: TGTGCCAGCAGTTCGGACACCATATATTTT. Translation: CASSSDTIYF.

The V and J genes are TRBV6-5 and TRBJ2-7; TRBD1 matches 7 bases. The CDR3 is made up of 13 amino acids. Germline V gene lookup returns CDR1 MNHEY and CDR2 SVGAGI. J lost 1 base, V lost 5 bases, and 2 bases had no gene match. The CDR3 DNA is TGTGCCAGCAGTACAGGGGCGTCCTACGAGCAGTACTTC. Amino acid sequence: CASSTGASYEQYF.